A single sample is the source of the 17 T cell receptor beta chains below, sequenced in a study of blood T cell repertoires in COVID-19. Measured with immunoSEQ multiplex PCR; TCRdb has only the in-frame clones, and not every one. This table holds over 350,000 clones, 85% to 90% found once. Source material: PBMCs or T cells enriched from blood (not recorded which). These receptors all stem from a woman between 18 and 29 years old who had recovered from COVID-19.

Points on this clone: A junction end diverges from the germline sequence, so it may reflect a read error. V usage is TRBV7-6 and J usage is TRBJ1-1; unclear D gene. The CDR3 length is 13 residues. Germline V gene lookup returns CDR1 SGHVS and CDR2 FNYEAQ. The CDR3: CASRLGLNTEAFF. CDR3 in DNA: TGTGCCAGCAGGTTAGGGCTGAACACTGAAGCTTTCTTT.

V is TRBV27 and J is TRBJ1-2, with TRBD1 matching over 10 bases. J was trimmed by 4 bases and V by 4 bases; bases with no gene match: 12. Germline CDR1 and CDR2: MNHEY and SMNVEV (reference sequence). The CDR3 totals 17 residues. CDR3 protein: CASSSILRDRGPYGYTF. The CDR3 DNA follows: TGTGCCAGCAGTTCAATCCTACGGGACAGGGGACCCTATGGCTACACCTTC.

This clone appeared a few times. This CDR3 reads CASSQWAGGNTEAFF. CDR3 DNA: TGTGCCAGCAGCCAATGGGCAGGGGGGAACACTGAAGCTTTCTTT. The chain recombines TRBV14 with TRBJ1-1, with 7 bases identical to TRBD1. This CDR3 has 15 residues. Germline V CDR1 and CDR2: SGHDN, FVKESK. The V gene end was trimmed by 2 bases and the J gene end by 1 base; junction bases not matched to a gene: 4.

J is TRBJ1-2 and V is TRBV18, with D maybe TRBD1 (5 bases). From germline, CDR1 is KGHSH and CDR2 LQKENI. The CDR3 runs 15 residues. V shed 6 bases and J shed 5 bases, with 19 bases lying between them. The CDR3 spells CASSPGTGARYGYTF. CDR3 bases: TGTGCCAGCTCTCCAGGGACTGGCGCCAGATATGGCTACACCTTC.

In DNA form, the CDR3 reads TGTGCCAGCAGTCGAGGGCTAGAAGCTTTCTTT. Amino acid sequence: CASSRGLEAFF. The chain links TRBV6-5 to TRBJ1-1; D ambiguous. Germline-derived CDR1 and CDR2 are MNHEY and SVGAGI. Trimming pared 5 bases from V and 8 bases from J, leaving 9 bases between. The CDR3 consists of 11 residues.

This rearrangement joins TRBV4-1 to TRBJ1-4; 10 bases are shared with TRBD1. The CDR3 is 16 amino acids. The germline gives CDR1 MGHRA, CDR2 YSYEKL. V lost 0 bases, J lost 7 bases, and 5 bases stayed unmatched. The CDR3 reads CASSQEEGTGVEKLFF. As DNA, the CDR3 is TGCGCCAGCAGCCAAGAGGAGGGGACAGGGGTTGAAAAACTGTTTTTT.

The rearrangement uses TRBV24-1 and TRBJ2-3; the match to TRBD1 covers 9 bases. CDR1 and CDR2 from the germline V gene are KGHDR and SFDVKD. Losses at the gene ends were 9 bases for V and 1 base for J; bases not matched to a gene: 7. CDR3 length: 15 amino acids. CDR3: CATAGDREGTDTQYF. The CDR3 region has the DNA TGTGCCACCGCGGGGGACAGGGAGGGCACAGATACGCAGTATTTT.

The rearrangement joins TRBV6-2 or TRBV6-3 to TRBJ1-2; no reliable D call. Germline loops: CDR1 MNHEY, CDR2 SVGEGT. V lost 5 bases, J lost 2 bases, and 6 bases lay in between. The CDR3 totals 12 residues. The CDR3 DNA is TGTGCCAGCAGTGGCCTCAACTATGGCTACACCTTC. Translation: CASSGLNYGYTF.

The chain employs TRBV14 and TRBJ2-7, with 7 bases fitting TRBD2. After removal of 5 bases from V and 7 bases from J, the junction contained 5 bases not matched to a gene. The CDR3 runs to 12 residues. CDR1 is SGHDN, CDR2 FVKESK, per germline. The CDR3 reads CASSSGGREQYF. The CDR3 DNA sequence: TGTGCCAGCAGCTCGGGAGGTAGGGAGCAGTACTTC.

J is TRBJ1-1 and V is TRBV4-2, with D possibly matching TRBD1 (5 bases). Germline V gives CDR1 LGHNA, CDR2 YNFKEQ. The germline V and J ends were trimmed by 0 bases and 7 bases, with 21 bases remaining between them. The CDR3 length is 17 residues. This CDR3 reads CASSQEGLKRGQGEAFF. DNA of the CDR3: TGTGCCAGCAGCCAAGAGGGCTTGAAAAGGGGCCAGGGTGAAGCTTTCTTT.

The chain couples TRBV9 to TRBJ2-1, with 7 positions matching TRBD1. Trimming at V came to 2 bases and at J to 6 bases, leaving 2 bases not matched to a gene. CDR1 is SGDLS, CDR2 YYNGEE, per germline. The CDR3 extends over 13 amino acids. This chain's CDR3 is CASSVTGFNEQFF. CDR3 DNA: TGTGCCAGCAGCGTGACAGGGTTCAATGAGCAGTTCTTC.

The rearrangement uses TRBV30 and TRBJ1-6; D perhaps matches TRBD1 (6 bases). The CDR3 runs 14 residues. Trimming pared 3 bases from V and 6 bases from J, leaving 12 bases between. Germline assignment: CDR1 GTSNPN and CDR2 SVGIG (reference sequence). In DNA, the CDR3 is TGTGCCTGGAGCGCACAGGGATCTAATTCACCCCTCCACTTT. Its protein product is CAWSAQGSNSPLHF.

The chain has TRBV6-5 and TRBJ1-1, with D unresolved. Trimming stripped 6 bases from V and 7 bases from J, with 18 bases between. The CDR3 extends over 14 amino acids. Germline CDR1 is MNHEY and CDR2 is SVGAGI. CDR3: CASSHGLGLGEAFF. The CDR3 nucleotides read TGTGCCAGCAGCCACGGACTGGGTTTGGGTGAAGCTTTCTTT.

The genes are TRBV6-2 or TRBV6-3 and TRBJ1-2; no clear D. The length of the CDR3 is 11 residues. From germline, CDR1 is MNHEY and CDR2 SVGEGT. The ends were cut back, 5 bases at V and 3 bases at J, with 4 bases in the middle. The CDR3 spells CASSGHYGYTF. As DNA, the CDR3 is TGTGCCAGCAGTGGGCACTATGGCTACACCTTC.

This clone occurred a few times. The CDR3 nucleotides are TGTGCCAGCAGGTCGGGAGTTTATAATTCACCCCTCCACTTT. Translating gives CASRSGVYNSPLHF. This chain links TRBV6-5 with TRBJ1-6; D unclear. Germline V lookup: CDR1 MNHEY, CDR2 SVGAGI. V lost 6 bases to trimming and J lost 4 bases, with 10 bases between them. The CDR3 is 14 residues long.

This chain joins TRBV5-1 and TRBJ2-1, with 9 bases fitting TRBD1. The CDR3 is 15 amino acids. The J segment lost 8 bases and the V segment lost 0 bases, leaving 6 bases of the junction unmatched. Germline lookup yields CDR1 SGHRS and CDR2 YFSETQ. The DNA of the CDR3 is TGCGCCAGCAGCTTGGAGGGGACAGGGTTTCATGAGCAGTTCTTC. This encodes CASSLEGTGFHEQFF.

J is TRBJ2-7 and V is TRBV18; TRBD2 is a possible D gene (6 bases). The CDR3 extends over 16 amino acids. The V and J ends lost 4 bases and 4 bases respectively, with 20 bases between them. CDR1 KGHSH and CDR2 LQKENI come from the germline V gene. In DNA, the CDR3 is TGTGCCAGCTCACACCCTGGAGGGTTAGGGGAGTACGAGCAGTACTTC. Protein product: CASSHPGGLGEYEQYF.